A single sample is the source of the 6 T cell receptor beta chains below, sequenced in a study of shared clonotypes between healthy human individuals. Using immunoSEQ multiplex PCR, the repertoire was profiled, and TCRdb retains in-frame clones only, with some absent. Of millions of clones in the sample, 85% to 95% were seen once. Source material: naive CD4+ T cells sorted from blood. Stated subset: CD45RA+ positively selected. These receptors came from a man between 18 and 29 years old in good health.

The chain joins TRBV6-6 to TRBJ2-2; maybe TRBD2 (6 bases). CDR1 and CDR2 from the germline V gene are MNHNY and SVGAGI (reference sequence). The CDR3 length is 15 residues. V was clipped by 4 bases and J by 3 bases, with 12 bases between them. Here the CDR3 DNA reads TGTGCCAGCAGTTTTCGGGAGTGGTACACCGGGGAGCTGTTTTTT. This codes for CASSFREWYTGELFF.

This chain joins TRBV7-2 and TRBJ2-7; possibly TRBD2 for D (6 bases). The V gene lost 4 bases and the J gene lost 3 bases, with 13 bases spanning the gap. From germline, CDR1 is SGHTA and CDR2 FQGNSA. This CDR3 is built from 14 residues. The CDR3 reads CASSSTPGLYEQYF. As DNA, the CDR3 is TGTGCCAGCAGCTCCACGCCGGGACTCTACGAGCAGTACTTC.

The V and J genes are TRBV28 and TRBJ2-5; the D gene is possibly TRBD2 (7 bases). CDR3 length: 15 amino acids. Germline V gene lookup returns CDR1 MDHEN and CDR2 SYDVKM. Deletions cut 8 bases from V and 1 base from J, with 17 bases between. This CDR3 reads CASLGAGRGQETQYF. CDR3 sequence (DNA): TGTGCCAGCCTGGGGGCAGGGAGGGGCCAAGAGACCCAGTACTTC.

The chain combines TRBV6-1 with TRBJ2-1; D remains ambiguous. Germline CDR1 reads MNHNS; CDR2 reads SASEGT. The CDR3 has 16 amino acids. V was trimmed by 2 bases and J by 9 bases, leaving 20 bases between them. Here the CDR3 reads CASSETRPVSVSEQFF. The CDR3 DNA reads as TGTGCCAGCAGTGAAACCCGGCCCGTTAGTGTCAGTGAGCAGTTCTTC.

This clone was detected a few times. At the DNA level, this CDR3 is encoded by other sequences in the same sample as well. CDR3 residues: CASRRTGGYEQYF. CDR3 coding DNA: TGTGCCAGCAGACGGACAGGGGGCTACGAGCAGTACTTC. This chain connects TRBV6-5 to TRBJ2-7, with 10 bases identical to TRBD1. The J segment lost 3 bases and the V segment lost 6 bases, leaving 2 bases of the junction unmatched. The CDR3 length is 13 residues. Per germline, CDR1 MNHEY and CDR2 SVGAGI.

The V gene is TRBV2, the J gene TRBJ2-3, with TRBD2 matching over 8 bases. V lost 3 bases and J lost 1; bases outside the gene matches: 9. CDR3 size: 17 residues. Germline V gene data show CDR1 as SNHLY and CDR2 as FYNNEI. DNA for the CDR3: TGTGCCAGCAGTGATAGGGTAAAGACTAGCGGCACAGATACGCAGTATTTT. Translation: CASSDRVKTSGTDTQYF.